Listed below are T cell receptor beta chains from one sample, sequenced in a study of neurological immune-mediated disorders. TCRdb reprocessed the 5' RACE reads via MiXCR and lists one record per CDR3 protein. The table shows around 28,000 distinct CDR3 sequences, with 2.5% occurring only once. Sequenced input: PBMCs. These receptor sequences come from a woman in her forties or fifties with multiple sclerosis. The conserved cysteine and the conserved F or W are not part of the CDR3 here. Fields, in order: J gene, D gene, V gene, CDR3 protein. A D gene is named only where the DNA matches it firmly.

TRBJ2-1 | TRBD2 | TRBV7-9 | ASSLALAGGGNEQF
TRBJ2-7 | NA | TRBV3-1 | ASSQQGLTYEQY
TRBJ2-3 | TRBD2 | TRBV4-3 | ASSQEGGRVPPDTQY
TRBJ1-5 | NA | TRBV7-2 | ASSLLSDQPQH
TRBJ1-2 | NA | TRBV7-3 | ASSLRGSTTANYGYT
TRBJ2-3 | NA | TRBV7-2 | ASRYNLPTDTQY
TRBJ1-1 | TRBD1 | TRBV12-3/TRBV12-4 | ASSLQGAGTEAF
TRBJ2-3 | TRBD1 | TRBV5-1 | ASSNRQGGYTDTQY
TRBJ2-2 | TRBD1 | TRBV12-3/TRBV12-4 | ASSLATGGRTGELF
TRBJ2-1 | TRBD2 | TRBV7-2 | ASTELGGRLHNEQF
TRBJ2-4 | NA | TRBV21-1 | ASSKVIQGFIQY
TRBJ1-1 | NA | TRBV6-2/TRBV6-3 | ASSYYLDRKNTEAF